The clone carrying this TCR beta chain was picked up one time. Germline values: CDR1 MDHEN, CDR2 SYDVKM. The CDR3 sequence is 12 residues long. Deletions cut 5 bases from V and 5 bases from J, with 9 bases between. This entry is derived from a study of blood T cell repertoires in COVID-19. At the level of the study: Sites across the United States, Italy and Spain contributed samples from acute and convalescent COVID-19. From T cells, B-cell-depleted T cells, or PBMCs came the material, which was cDNA or gDNA.

Here immunoSEQ multiplex PCR was the method, and the copy in TCRdb shows in-frame clones only, minus some. The table has some 400,000 clones, 85% to 90% seen once. Participants were aged roughly 18 to 100 years from around 26 US areas. What the recovered Cohort 3 donors had was two negative PCRs, clearance, or symptom resolution. This TCR came from a man aged 30 to 39 who had recovered from COVID-19. What was sequenced was PBMCs or T cells enriched from blood (not recorded which). The chain is built from TRBV28 and TRBJ1-1; the D is unclear. The CDR3 DNA reads as TGTGCCAGCAGTACCGGGTGGACTGAAGCTTTCTTT. Amino acid sequence: CASSTGWTEAFF.